This TCR beta chain was identified during a study of blood T cell repertoires in COVID-19. On the study more broadly: Some COVID-19 samples were acute and others convalescent; all came from the United States, Italy and Spain. The analysed material was cDNA or gDNA that came from T cells, B-cell-depleted T cells, or PBMCs.

Germline CDR1 is LNHDA and CDR2 is SQIVND (reference sequence). The V end was cut by 2 bases, the J end by 7 bases, with 6 bases between. The CDR3 has 12 amino acids. Authors' analysis steps: From reference gene primer amplification, estimates of nucleated cell counts were derived. TCRdb's copy holds only in-frame clones and misses some; the assay was immunoSEQ multiplex PCR. That table supplies the V and J calls and clone size; D and trimming were determined from the DNA. The data contain 45,000 to 60,000 clones, more than 60% of them singletons. V gene TRBV19 combines with J gene TRBJ2-4; maybe TRBD2 (5 bases). The sample taken for sequencing was peripheral blood. The receptor was isolated from a human donor with active or convalescent COVID-19. The donor label of this sample is uncertain. The CDR3 region is CASSIRGNIQYF. CDR3 nucleotide sequence: TGTGCCAGTAGTATAAGAGGGAACATTCAGTACTTC.